This T cell receptor beta chain was identified in a study of CD8+CD57+ T cells in acquired aplastic anemia (dated by TCRdb to 2017 to 2018). Study-wide context: On average, sorted CD4+ and CD8+ cells yielded 3.2 ug of extracted DNA, with a range of about 0.19 to 30 ug. CD8+CD57+ expansion was defined as frequency above the mean frequency observed in healthy subjects. Paper-wide results and their limitations: Nearly 30 CD8+ CDR3 sequences were found in both patients and controls but appeared to be highly expressed in patients and within the immunodominant clones of the patients. CD8+ Simpson's diversity did not differ significantly between patients and healthy controls (P=0.060).

About this clonotype: Its antigen is unknown. Qualities for individual bases were not recorded, and no much larger clone is one base off.

Patients chosen for sequencing had shown expansion of CD8+CD57+ cells by flow cytometry. Severe acquired aplastic anemia was diagnosed in all patients according to International Study of Aplastic Anemia and Agranulocytosis and Camitta criteria. Patients had received no therapy at the time of blood sampling. The study deep-sequenced TCR repertoires of sorted CD4+ and CD8+ blood T cells from severe aplastic anemia patients and healthy subjects. Patients were enrolled under clinicaltrials.gov protocols 00001620, 01623167, 00001397, 00071045, 00081523 and 00961064 in the USA. Ficoll-Paque density gradient centrifugation was used to isolate peripheral blood mononuclear cells. CD4+ and CD8+ T cells were sorted by FACS or magnetic beads before DNA extraction. Profiling of TCR beta VDJ combinations and CDR3 sequences used genomic DNA as the template. TCR repertoire sequencing was run on an Illumina HiSeq 2000. The authors' pipeline ran thus. TRBV/TRBJ rearrangement plots, CDR3 size and DJ length profiles, and Simpson's diversity index were used to assess repertoires. The most abundant DNA sequence in the deep sequencing data was taken as the immunodominant clone. CDR3 amino acid sequences were screened for sharing across subjects and were compared with published repertoires and the VDJdb database. Through fastp at Q25 and MiXCR, TCRdb rebuilt clones from the public reads, retaining in-frame beta chains. Identical CDR3 proteins give one entry, which carries the most common genes and DNA. V and J calls and clone size were set by TCRdb, not the authors. The sample table records 160,000 or so distinct CDR3 sequences; about 64% of these occur just once. The ten most abundant clones make up around 45% of the sample.

The CDR3 runs 14 amino acids, cysteine and phenylalanine included. The entry retains the CDR3 DNA only, 42 bases that are in frame from base 1. The germline V gene supplies CDR1 SGHTS and CDR2 YDEGEE. Between the V and J ends, shortened by 3 bases and 5 bases respectively, the junction contains 14 bases. This receptor was identified in a human donor with aplastic anemia. In this chain, TRBV5-8 is recombined with TRBJ2-5; a tentative D call is TRBD1 (6 bases match). Sequenced input: sorted CD4+, CD8+, or CD8+CD57+ T cells (not recorded which) from PBMCs. CDR3 loop: CASSSTGHLETQYF. The DNA sequence is as follows: TGTGCCAGCAGCTCGACGGGACATTTGGAGACCCAGTACTTC.